This T cell receptor beta chain is drawn from a study of blood T cell repertoires in COVID-19. Study background: Samples taken during acute and convalescent COVID-19 were collected in the United States, Italy and Spain. Nucleic acid was either cDNA or gDNA, and it came from T cells, B-cell-depleted T cells, or PBMCs.

CDR3 length: 13 residues. Germline CDR1 is ENHRY and CDR2 is SYGVKD. The V and J ends lost 11 bases and 5 bases respectively, with 15 bases between them. This clone has only one observation. Methods used by the authors: Nucleated cell counts were estimated from reference gene primer amplification. Measured with immunoSEQ multiplex PCR; TCRdb has only the in-frame clones, and not every one. The V and J calls and clone size were taken over from that table, and D and trimming were inferred from the DNA. Here the sample spans 300,000 to 350,000 clones, roughly 90% being singletons. This chain joins TRBV10-3 and TRBJ2-2, with a possible D match to TRBD2 (6 bases). The sample consisted of peripheral blood. This TCR was sampled from a woman younger than 45 with COVID-19, enrolled during active disease. CDR3 nucleotide sequence: TGTGCCGTCTCCATAGGAGGGACCGGGGAGCTGTTTTTT. Its protein product is CAVSIGGTGELFF.